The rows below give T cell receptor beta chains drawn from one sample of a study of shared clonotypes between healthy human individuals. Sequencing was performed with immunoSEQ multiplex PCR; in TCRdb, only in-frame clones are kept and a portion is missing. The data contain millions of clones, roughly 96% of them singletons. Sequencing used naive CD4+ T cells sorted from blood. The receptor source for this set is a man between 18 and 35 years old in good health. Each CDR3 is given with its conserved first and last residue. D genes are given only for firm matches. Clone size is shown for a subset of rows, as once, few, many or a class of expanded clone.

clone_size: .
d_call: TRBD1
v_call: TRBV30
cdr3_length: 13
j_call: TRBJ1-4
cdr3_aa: CAWATGDNEKLFF
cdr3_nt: TGTGCCTGGGCCACAGGGGATAATGAAAAACTGTTTTTT

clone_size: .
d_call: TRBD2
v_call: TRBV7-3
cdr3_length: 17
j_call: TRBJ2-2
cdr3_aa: CASSPRGSGGAIGELFF
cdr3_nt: TGTGCCAGCAGCCCCCGAGGTAGCGGGGGGGCCATCGGGGAGCTGTTTTTT

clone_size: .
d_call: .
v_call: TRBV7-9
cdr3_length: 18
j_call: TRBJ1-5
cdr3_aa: CASSLAFSKGGSNQPQHF
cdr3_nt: TGTGCCAGCAGCTTAGCGTTTTCGAAGGGGGGTAGCAATCAGCCCCAGCATTTT

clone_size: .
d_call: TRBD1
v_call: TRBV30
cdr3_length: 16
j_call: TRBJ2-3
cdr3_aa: CAWSSWDRGTTDTQYF
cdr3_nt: TGTGCCTGGAGTTCCTGGGACAGGGGGACGACAGATACGCAGTATTTT

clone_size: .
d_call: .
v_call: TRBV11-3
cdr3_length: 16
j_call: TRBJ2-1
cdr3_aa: CASSLDQSGKNNEQFF
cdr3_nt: TGTGCCAGCAGCTTAGATCAATCCGGGAAGAACAATGAGCAGTTCTTC

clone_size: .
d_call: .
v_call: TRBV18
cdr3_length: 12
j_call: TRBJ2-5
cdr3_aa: CASSPRPETQYF
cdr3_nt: TGTGCCAGCTCACCACGACCTGAGACCCAGTACTTC

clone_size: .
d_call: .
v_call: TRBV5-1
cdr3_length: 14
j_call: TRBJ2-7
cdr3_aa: CASSLGGVPYEQYF
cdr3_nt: TGCGCCAGCAGCTTGGGTGGGGTGCCCTACGAGCAGTACTTC

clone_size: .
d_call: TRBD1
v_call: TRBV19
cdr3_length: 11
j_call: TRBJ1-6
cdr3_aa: CASAASGTAYF
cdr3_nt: TGTGCCAGTGCGGCTTCCGGGACAGCCTACTTT

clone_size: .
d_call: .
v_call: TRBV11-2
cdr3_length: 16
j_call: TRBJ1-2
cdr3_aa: CASSPDGFLINYGYTF
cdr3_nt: TGTGCCAGCAGCCCGGACGGATTTTTGATTAACTATGGCTACACCTTC

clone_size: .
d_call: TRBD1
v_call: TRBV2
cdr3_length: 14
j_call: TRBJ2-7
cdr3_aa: CASSADRGTGEQYF
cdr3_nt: TGTGCCAGCAGTGCGGACAGGGGTACAGGCGAGCAGTACTTC

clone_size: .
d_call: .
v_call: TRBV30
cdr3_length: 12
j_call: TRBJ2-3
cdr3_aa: CAWTHARRAQYF
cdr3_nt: TGTGCCTGGACCCACGCCAGGAGGGCGCAGTATTTT

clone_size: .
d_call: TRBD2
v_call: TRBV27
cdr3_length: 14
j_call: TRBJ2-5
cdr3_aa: CASSPGLAGVTQYF
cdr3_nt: TGTGCCAGCAGTCCCGGACTAGCGGGAGTGACCCAGTACTTC

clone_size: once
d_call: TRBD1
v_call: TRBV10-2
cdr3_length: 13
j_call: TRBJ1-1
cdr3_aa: CASRGTGEAEAFF
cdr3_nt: TGCGCCAGCAGGGGGACAGGGGAGGCTGAAGCTTTCTTT

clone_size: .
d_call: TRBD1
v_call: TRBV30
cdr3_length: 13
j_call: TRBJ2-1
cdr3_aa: CAWEGQGRNEQFF
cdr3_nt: TGTGCCTGGGAGGGACAGGGACGCAATGAGCAGTTCTTC

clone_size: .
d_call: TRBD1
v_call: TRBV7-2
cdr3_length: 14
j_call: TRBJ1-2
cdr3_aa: CASSPDRGVYGYTF
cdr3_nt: TGTGCCAGCAGCCCAGACAGGGGTGTCTATGGCTACACCTTC

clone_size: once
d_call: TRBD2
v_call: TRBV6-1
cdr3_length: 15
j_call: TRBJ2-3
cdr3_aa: CASSDPGLAYSAQYF
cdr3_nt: TGTGCCAGCAGTGATCCGGGACTAGCGTACAGTGCGCAGTATTTT

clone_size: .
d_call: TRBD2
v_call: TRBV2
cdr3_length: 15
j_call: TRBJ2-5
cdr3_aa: CASRLTGLEAETQYF
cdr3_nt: TGTGCCAGCAGACTCACGGGACTAGAGGCAGAGACCCAGTACTTC

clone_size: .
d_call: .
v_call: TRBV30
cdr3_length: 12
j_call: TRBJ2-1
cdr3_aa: CAWTSYYNEQFF
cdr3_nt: TGTGCCTGGACGTCCTACTACAATGAGCAGTTCTTC

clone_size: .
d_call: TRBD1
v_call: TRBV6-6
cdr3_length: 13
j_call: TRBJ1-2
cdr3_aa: CASRPTGVEGYTF
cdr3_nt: TGTGCCAGCAGACCGACAGGGGTCGAAGGCTACACCTTC

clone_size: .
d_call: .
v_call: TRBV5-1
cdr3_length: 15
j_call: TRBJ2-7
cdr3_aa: CASSSVTGEAYEQYF
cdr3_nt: TGCGCCAGCAGCTCCGTTACAGGGGAGGCCTACGAGCAGTACTTC

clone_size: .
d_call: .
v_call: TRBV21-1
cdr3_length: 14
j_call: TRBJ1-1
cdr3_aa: CASSKEQGDTEAFF
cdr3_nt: TGTGCCAGCAGCAAAGAACAGGGGGACACTGAAGCTTTCTTT

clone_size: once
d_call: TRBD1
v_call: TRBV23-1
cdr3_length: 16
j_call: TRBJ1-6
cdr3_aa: CASSQPDRGLKSPLHF
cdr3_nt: TGCGCCAGCAGTCAACCGGACAGGGGGTTGAAATCACCCCTCCACTTT

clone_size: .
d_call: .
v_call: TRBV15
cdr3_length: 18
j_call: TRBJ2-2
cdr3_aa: CATSRDWERQDGTGELFF
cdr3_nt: TGTGCCACCAGCAGAGATTGGGAAAGACAGGATGGCACCGGGGAGCTGTTTTTT

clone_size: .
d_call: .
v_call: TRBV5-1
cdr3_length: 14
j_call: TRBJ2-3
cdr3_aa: CASRQGTSTDTQYF
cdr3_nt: TGCGCCAGCAGGCAAGGGACTTCCACAGATACGCAGTATTTT